The rows below give T cell receptor beta chains drawn from one sample of a study of cytotoxic CD8 clonotypes in ibrutinib-treated CLL. Sequencing used immunoSEQ multiplex PCR; TCRdb keeps in-frame clones, though not all of them. The sample has around 160,000 clones; 81% are singletons. Here the sequenced sample was PBMCs, taken after 12 months of ibrutinib treatment. The receptors were gathered from a human donor with chronic lymphocytic leukemia. Both conserved end residues are part of each CDR3. The D gene is left open where the match is weak. Some rows mark clone size as missing; the rest say once, few, many or name a class of expanded clone.

.	.	TRBJ1-2	TRBV5-1	TGCGCCAGCAGCTTGGGGGGAGAGATGGAGTACACCTTC	CASSLGGEMEYTF
.	.	TRBJ2-1	TRBV6-5	TGTGCCAGCAGGGCCACAGGGAACAATGAGCAGTTCTTC	CASRATGNNEQFF
.	TRBD2	TRBJ2-1	TRBV6-5	TGTGCCAGCAGTTACGCGGGAGGGAGCGATGAGCAGTTCTTC	CASSYAGGSDEQFF
.	.	TRBJ1-3	TRBV4-2	TGTGCCAGCAGCCAAGATCGCAGCGGGATTAGGGGTAAAGCTGGAAACACCATATATTTT	CASSQDRSGIRGKAGNTIYF
.	TRBD2	TRBJ2-7	TRBV5-4	TGTGCCAGCAGGATAGCGGGAGGGCCAGATAGCGAGCAGTACTTC	CASRIAGGPDSEQYF
.	TRBD2	TRBJ2-7	TRBV5-4	TGTGCCAGCAGCTCTGTCACTAGCGGGAGGCACTACGAGCAGTACTTC	CASSSVTSGRHYEQYF
.	.	TRBJ1-4	TRBV29-1	TGCAGCGCCGACTGGAATGAAAAACTGTTTTTT	CSADWNEKLFF
many	.	TRBJ1-3	TRBV28	TGTGCCAGCAGTTATACAGTCTGGTCTGGAAACACCATATATTTT	CASSYTVWSGNTIYF
.	.	TRBJ1-1	TRBV28	TGTGCCAGCAGTTTGGGGGGTCTCGGCACTGAAGCTTTCTTT	CASSLGGLGTEAFF
.	.	TRBJ2-5	TRBV29-1	TGCAGCGTTGGCGCTGAGACCCAGTACTTC	CSVGAETQYF
.	TRBD1	TRBJ1-5	TRBV16	TGTGCCAGCAGCCAATCATGGACAGGGGTAAATCAGCCCCAGCATTTT	CASSQSWTGVNQPQHF
.	TRBD2	TRBJ2-5	TRBV19	TGTGCCAGTAGTATTCTTAGCGGGGGGCGACAAGAGACCCAGTACTTC	CASSILSGGRQETQYF
.	TRBD1	TRBJ1-1	TRBV9	TGTGCCAGCAGCCCCTGGACAGGGCGGACTGAAGCTTTCTTT	CASSPWTGRTEAFF
.	.	TRBJ2-5	TRBV25-1	TGTGCCAGCAGTAACAGGGGGGGCGAGACCCAGTACTTC	CASSNRGGETQYF
few	TRBD2	TRBJ2-7	TRBV28	TGTGCCAGCAGTTTCACAGCGGGAGGTTACGAGCAGTACTTC	CASSFTAGGYEQYF
.	TRBD1	TRBJ1-5	TRBV5-5	TGTGCCAGCAGCTTGGGGGACAGGGTGTACAATCAGCCCCAGCATTTT	CASSLGDRVYNQPQHF
.	.	TRBJ1-2	TRBV5-1	TGCGCCAGCAGCTTAGGGCAGGGCGGCTATGGCTACACCTTC	CASSLGQGGYGYTF
.	TRBD2	TRBJ2-2	TRBV4-3	TGCGCCAGCAGCCGAGAGACTAGCGGGGGGGTGAACACCGGGGAGCTGTTTTTT	CASSRETSGGVNTGELFF
once	.	TRBJ1-5	TRBV5-1	TGCGCCAGCAGCTTGGACGGGGGGAGGAATCAGCCCCAGCATTTT	CASSLDGGRNQPQHF
.	.	TRBJ1-1	TRBV7-2	TGTGCCAGCAGCTTAGTGGCAGGGGCCAAGACTGAAGCTTTCTTT	CASSLVAGAKTEAFF
.	.	TRBJ2-1	TRBV7-2	TGTGCCAGCAGCCCAAGACCGAACTCCTACAATGAGCAGTTCTTC	CASSPRPNSYNEQFF
.	.	TRBJ2-5	TRBV2	TGTGCCAGCAGTGAACCTGGGGGGTCCCAGTACTTC	CASSEPGGSQYF
once	.	TRBJ1-4	TRBV27	TGTGCCAGCAGGGGATGGGGGGTTTTGGGGGAACTGTTTTTT	CASRGWGVLGELFF
.	.	TRBJ2-7	TRBV28	TGTGCCAGCACAACAGGGTTCTACGAGCAGTACTTC	CASTTGFYEQYF
.	TRBD1	TRBJ1-1	TRBV11-2	TGTGCCAGCAGCTGGGACAGGGCGTTCGTGACTGAAGCTTTCTTT	CASSWDRAFVTEAFF
.	.	TRBJ2-3	TRBV6-5	TGTGCCAGCAGCCGCGAGGGTACGCAGTATTTT	CASSREGTQYF
.	.	TRBJ2-7	TRBV21-1	TGTGCCAGCAGCACCGGCCGGGGGACAGCCTACGAGCAGTACTTC	CASSTGRGTAYEQYF
.	.	TRBJ2-3	TRBV28	TGTGCCAGCAGTCCCAGATACAACACAGATACGCAGTATTTT	CASSPRYNTDTQYF
.	.	TRBJ2-2	TRBV21-1	TGTGCCAGCAGCAAAGCGGCGCGGGGGACCACCGGGGAGCTGTTTTTT	CASSKAARGTTGELFF
.	TRBD1	TRBJ2-7	TRBV25-1	TGTGCCAGCAGTGGCTGGGGGACAGGGCGAAACGAGCAGTACTTC	CASSGWGTGRNEQYF
.	.	TRBJ2-7	TRBV5-1	TGCGCCAGCAGCTTGGAAGGGTTATCCTACGAGCAGTACTTC	CASSLEGLSYEQYF
.	.	TRBJ2-3	TRBV15	TGTGCCACCAGCAGAGATATATCGGGGGATACGCAGTATTTT	CATSRDISGDTQYF
once	TRBD2	TRBJ2-7	TRBV27	TGTGCCAGCAGCTTAGCAGGCGGGAGAAGCTCCTACGAGCAGTACTTC	CASSLAGGRSSYEQYF
.	TRBD1	TRBJ1-1	TRBV5-1	TGCGCCAGCAGCCAACAGGGGGTGGGCACTGAAGCTTTCTTT	CASSQQGVGTEAFF
few	TRBD2	TRBJ2-2	TRBV9	TGTGCCAGCAGCGTCTCCGGGAGGACGAACACCGGGGAGCTGTTTTTT	CASSVSGRTNTGELFF
few	.	TRBJ2-5	TRBV7-2	TGTGCCAGCAGCCCTACGAATGTTGAAGAGACCCAGTACTTC	CASSPTNVEETQYF
.	.	TRBJ2-7	TRBV30	TGTGCCTCTTCGCGACAGAAACCCTACGAGCAGTACTTC	CASSRQKPYEQYF
.	TRBD2	TRBJ2-3	TRBV6-4	TGTGCCAGCAGTGACTCTCAGGGACTAGCGGGGGCCGTGGATACGCAGTATTTT	CASSDSQGLAGAVDTQYF
few	TRBD2	TRBJ2-7	TRBV4-1	TGCGCCAGCAGCCAAGAATGGTTAGGGGGGACTAGCGGGAACCCCTATGAGCAGTACTTC	CASSQEWLGGTSGNPYEQYF
.	.	TRBJ1-5	TRBV19	TGTGCCAGTACCCTCACTGCTCAGGGTTCGGGACAGCCCCAGCATTTT	CASTLTAQGSGQPQHF
.	.	TRBJ2-7	TRBV6-1	TGTGCCAGCAGTTTAGGCAGGGCCCTCCCCGAGCAGTACTTC	CASSLGRALPEQYF
.	.	TRBJ1-5	TRBV6-1	TGTGCCAGCAGTGACATCCTGGGGGTTTATAGCAATCAGCCCCAGCATTTT	CASSDILGVYSNQPQHF
.	.	TRBJ2-2	TRBV4-3	TGCGCCAGCAGCCAAGATTTACTAGCAGCCGGGGAGCTGTTTTTT	CASSQDLLAAGELFF
.	.	TRBJ1-2	TRBV6-5	TGTGCCAGCAGATCAAACGGGTTGGACTCTGGCTACACCTTC	CASRSNGLDSGYTF